The rows below give T cell receptor beta chains drawn from one sample of a study of T cell repertoires in cytomegalovirus infection. These receptors have no identified antigens. TCRdb reanalysed the reads using MiXCR and keeps one entry per CDR3 protein. The table includes approximately 310,000 distinct CDR3 sequences, 20% to 30% detected once. The specimen was cultured PBMCs, collected from culture after CMV antigen stimulation. The receptors shown here come from a human donor in good health (CMV status not recorded). Some clones in this sample may be carry-over from other donors' samples. Each CDR3 is given with its conserved first and last residue. The D gene is left open where the match is weak. A clone size is listed for some rows: how often the clone was seen (once, few, many), or a class if it is expanded.

TRBD2 few TRBJ2-3 TRBV20-1 CSGRRPVGSGRTDTQYF TGCAGTGGTAGACGTCCCGTCGGTAGCGGGAGGACAGATACGCAGTATTTT
. . TRBJ2-7 TRBV7-2 CASRPTGSYEQYF TGTGCCAGCAGACCCACAGGGTCCTACGAGCAGTACTTC
TRBD1 few TRBJ2-3 TRBV12-3/TRBV12-4 CASSEDRYTDTQYF TGTGCCAGCAGTGAGGACAGGTACACAGATACGCAGTATTTT
. many TRBJ2-1 TRBV6-4 CASSDEGSAYNEQFF TGTGCCAGCAGTGATGAGGGATCCGCCTACAATGAGCAGTTCTTC
. . TRBJ2-1 TRBV27 CASSSLTRRHNEQFF TGTGCCAGCAGTTCGTTGACTAGGAGGCACAATGAGCAGTTCTTC
TRBD2 . TRBJ2-3 TRBV13 CASSLGLAGVSDTQYF TGTGCCAGCAGCCTGGGACTAGCGGGAGTATCAGATACGCAGTATTTT
TRBD1 few TRBJ2-1 TRBV12-3/TRBV12-4 CASSDRDNEQFF TGTGCCAGCAGCGACAGGGACAATGAGCAGTTCTTC
. . TRBJ2-5 TRBV6-2/TRBV6-3 CASSYPRADLEHETQYF TGTGCCAGCAGTTACCCTCGTGCGGATCTGGAGCATGAGACCCAGTACTTC
. . TRBJ2-1 TRBV19 CASTPGAPREQFF TGTGCCAGTACCCCCGGGGCCCCAAGGGAGCAGTTCTTC
. many TRBJ2-5 TRBV7-2 CASSQYQETQYF TGTGCCAGCAGCCAGTACCAAGAGACCCAGTACTTC
TRBD1 . TRBJ2-1 TRBV6-8 CASSRTTQGAAYNEQFF TGTGCCAGCAGCCGCACCACACAGGGGGCGGCCTACAATGAGCAGTTCTTC
. . TRBJ2-7 TRBV7-9 CASSLSGQIEQYF TGTGCCAGCAGCTTATCCGGCCAAATCGAGCAGTACTTC
. many TRBJ2-1 TRBV7-2 CASSLTPSSYNEQFF TGTGCCAGCAGCCTGACCCCGAGCTCCTACAATGAGCAGTTCTTC
. . TRBJ2-1 TRBV7-8 CASSLGAGAGNEQFF TGTGCCAGCAGCTTAGGAGCAGGGGCTGGAAATGAGCAGTTCTTC
TRBD2 . TRBJ2-1 TRBV11-2 CASSLEWAGGSNEQFF TGTGCCAGCAGCTTAGAGTGGGCGGGAGGGAGCAATGAGCAGTTCTTC
. few TRBJ1-1 TRBV13 CASSAFGDTEAFF TGTGCCAGCAGCGCATTTGGGGATACTGAAGCTTTCTTT
. . TRBJ2-1 TRBV11-3 CASSPFFSYNEQFF TGTGCCAGCAGCCCATTCTTCTCCTACAATGAGCAGTTCTTC
TRBD1 many TRBJ1-1 TRBV7-2 CASSADRGQNTEAFF TGTGCCAGCAGCGCAGACAGGGGCCAAAACACTGAAGCTTTCTTT
. few TRBJ2-7 TRBV7-2 CASSLVRVPAGEQYF TGTGCCAGCAGCTTAGTTAGGGTCCCTGCTGGCGAGCAGTACTTC
. . TRBJ2-6 TRBV9 CASSRVEQGSGANVLTF TGTGCCAGCAGCAGGGTAGAGCAGGGCTCTGGGGCCAACGTCCTGACTTTC
. few TRBJ2-5 TRBV5-4 CASSLAAGEGETQYF TGTGCCAGCAGCTTGGCCGCAGGGGAGGGAGAGACCCAGTACTTC
TRBD2 . TRBJ2-1 TRBV5-8 CASVLLAGYNEQFF TGTGCCAGTGTCTTACTAGCGGGTTACAATGAGCAGTTCTTC
. . TRBJ2-2 TRBV15 CATSRESTGELFF TGTGCCACCAGCAGGGAGAGCACCGGGGAGCTGTTTTTT
TRBD2 few TRBJ2-1 TRBV12-3/TRBV12-4 CASSAGLAATVGQFF TGTGCCAGCAGTGCGGGACTAGCGGCGACAGTGGGGCAGTTCTTC
. many TRBJ2-5 TRBV7-2 CASSVGPPQETQYF TGTGCCAGCAGCGTCGGACCGCCCCAAGAGACCCAGTACTTC
TRBD2 many TRBJ2-3 TRBV7-2 CASSLARGRAKDTQYF TGTGCCAGCAGCTTAGCTCGCGGGAGGGCCAAAGATACGCAGTATTTT
. few TRBJ1-3 TRBV12-3/TRBV12-4 CASRPRGSGNTIYF TGTGCCAGCAGACCCCGGGGTTCTGGAAACACCATATATTTT
. . TRBJ1-1 TRBV3-1 CASSQLDSNTEAFF TGTGCCAGCAGCCAACTAGACAGTAATACTGAAGCTTTCTTT
TRBD1 . TRBJ1-2 TRBV7-9 CASSSIQGQGLRGYTF TGTGCCAGCAGCTCCATACAAGGACAGGGTTTGAGGGGCTACACCTTC
TRBD1 few TRBJ1-1 TRBV5-4 CASSFDYRGGNTEAFF TGTGCCAGCAGCTTTGACTACAGGGGAGGGAACACTGAAGCTTTCTTT
. few TRBJ2-7 TRBV12-3/TRBV12-4 CASSFQLGGQYEQYF TGTGCCAGCAGTTTCCAGTTAGGAGGCCAGTACGAGCAGTACTTC
. . TRBJ2-2 TRBV11-3 CASSLGAPNTGELFF TGTGCCAGCAGCTTAGGGGCGCCGAACACCGGGGAGCTGTTTTTT
. . TRBJ1-5 TRBV6-5 CASRRTGHQPQHF TGTGCCAGCAGACGGACCGGGCATCAGCCCCAGCATTTT
TRBD1 . TRBJ2-3 TRBV10-3 CAISESWTGANTQYF TGTGCCATCAGTGAGTCGTGGACAGGGGCGAATACGCAGTATTTT
TRBD2 . TRBJ2-1 TRBV19 CASSPTLLGTNYNEQFF TGTGCCAGTAGTCCAACCCTTCTCGGGACTAATTACAATGAGCAGTTCTTC
. . TRBJ2-1 TRBV12-3/TRBV12-4 CASSPLTVGEQFF TGTGCCAGCAGTCCCCTGACAGTTGGTGAGCAGTTCTTC
TRBD2 many TRBJ2-2 TRBV6-2/TRBV6-3 CASSKSGLATGELFF TGTGCCAGCAGTAAATCGGGACTAGCCACCGGGGAGCTGTTTTTT
TRBD2 few TRBJ2-7 TRBV7-2 CASSLAPSGSGRKYF TGTGCCAGCAGCTTAGCGCCTAGCGGGAGTGGAAGAAAGTACTTC
TRBD2 few TRBJ2-1 TRBV11-2 CASSETSGSSYNEQFF TGTGCCAGCAGCGAGACTAGCGGGAGCTCCTACAATGAGCAGTTCTTC
TRBD1 . TRBJ2-7 TRBV2 CACPSGDRGLEQYF TGTGCCTGTCCCAGCGGGGACAGGGGGCTTGAGCAGTACTTC
. . TRBJ1-2 TRBV12-3/TRBV12-4 CASSPDPARGYTF TGTGCCAGCAGCCCGGACCCGGCTAGAGGCTACACCTTC
. few TRBJ2-1 TRBV15 CATSLEVLATGEQFF TGTGCCACCAGCCTTGAGGTGCTGGCAACCGGTGAGCAGTTCTTC
. . TRBJ1-2 TRBV29-1 CSVESGEYNYGYTF TGCAGCGTTGAATCAGGGGAATATAACTATGGCTACACCTTC